This section outlines one T cell receptor (beta chain) sequence together with its context. The CDR3 extends over 14 amino acids. The V gene's germline CDR1 is SEHNR and CDR2 FQNEAQ (reference sequence). The V end was cut by 1 base, the J end by 3 bases, with 10 bases between. This sample stems from a study of CD8 T cells in Susac syndrome. An input of about 0.45 to 1 ug of RNA was subjected to reverse transcription using random hexamers. MiXCR was run by TCRdb on the immunoSEQ multiplex PCR reads, yielding one entry per CDR3 protein. The repertoire holds roughly 180,000 distinct CDR3 sequences, with approximately 94% as singletons.

Sequencing was performed on CD4+ T cells from PBMCs. The V and J genes are TRBV7-9 and TRBJ2-7; the D gene is possibly TRBD1 (5 bases). The receptor was isolated from a human donor in good health. The CDR3 loop reads CASSLGLGRYEQYF. CDR3 nucleotide sequence: TGTGCCAGCAGCTTAGGGCTGGGGCGCTACGAGCAGTACTTC.